Sequencing of this T cell receptor beta chain was carried out in a study of identical twins. Study-level findings and limits: Where out-of-frame alpha sequences were twin-shared, they showed excess low generation probability.

A template switching step contributed a universal primer site, while unique molecular identifiers were present in the cDNA. One entry per CDR3 protein results from TCRdb running MiXCR on the 5' RACE reads. The sample contains 350,000 to 400,000 distinct CDR3 sequences, approximately 8.7% of which appear only once. Germline CDR1 and CDR2: KGHSH and LQKENI. CDR3 length: 14 amino acids. V was cut by 6 bases and J by 3 bases, with 15 bases left in between. Among all donors, each was a healthy Caucasian. This clonotype was observed a few times. What it recognizes is unknown. The chain recombines TRBV18 with TRBJ2-7; TRBD2 might be the D (6 bases). Sequencing was carried out using naive T cells sorted from blood. The TCR comes from a woman between 45 and 65 years old in good health. The CDR3 loop reads CASSQMGLNYEQYV. CDR3 coding DNA: TGTGCCAGCTCCCAGATGGGACTGAACTACGAGCAGTACGTC.